A selection of T cell receptor beta chains follows, all from one sample in a study. TCRdb processed the 5' RACE reads anew with MiXCR; each CDR3 protein has one entry. The sample shows about 62,000 distinct CDR3 sequences, approximately 31% of them seen only once. Sequenced sample: tumor-infiltrating naive CD4+ T cells sorted from the breast tumor. The source of these receptors is a female donor with breast cancer. The conserved cysteine and the conserved F or W are not part of the CDR3 here. Expanded clones get a size class; other rows say once, few or many, or leave the size out.

size	J	V	CDR3
NA	TRBJ1-4	TRBV5-5	ASSRDRPLFNEKLF
few	TRBJ2-3	TRBV12-3/TRBV12-4	ASSLLWNADTQY
NA	TRBJ2-7	TRBV5-1	ASRRAGAGSYEQY
NA	TRBJ2-1	TRBV5-1	AGSLGLAGGDEQF
NA	TRBJ2-3	TRBV28	ASTMGGLTDTQY
few	TRBJ1-2	TRBV7-2	ASSLGATGYPSSYT
few	TRBJ1-5	TRBV6-2/TRBV6-3	ASTDTGVRPNQPQH
NA	TRBJ1-1	TRBV9	ASSVGLRNTEAF
NA	TRBJ2-2	TRBV6-1	ASSYGGVGELF
few	TRBJ2-5	TRBV11-1	ASSFGQRLSQETQY
few	TRBJ1-6	TRBV20-1	SARDRQGWTLSPLH
many	TRBJ2-1	TRBV5-1	ASRPGLGNYNEQF
once	TRBJ1-1	TRBV12-3/TRBV12-4	ASTSRTGNTEAF
few	TRBJ1-3	TRBV7-2	ASSLARASGNTIY
NA	TRBJ1-5	TRBV20-1	SAPQGPNQPQH
NA	TRBJ2-1	TRBV5-6	ASSLEGPQF
NA	TRBJ2-2	TRBV20-1	SARVGGRETGELF
NA	TRBJ2-7	TRBV20-1	SAPQPFGADYEQY
few	TRBJ1-1	TRBV4-1	ASSQGRLAGGTTEAF
many	TRBJ2-5	TRBV20-1	SASGRLAGQETQY
NA	TRBJ2-7	TRBV5-1	ASSFLAGSGSYEQY
NA	TRBJ2-1	TRBV6-1	ASRRGQGARNEQF
NA	TRBJ2-7	TRBV7-2	ASSPSALRAYEQY
once	TRBJ2-2	TRBV7-3	TSSMGTATGELF
few	TRBJ1-3	TRBV7-2	ASSLHGYSGNTIY
NA	TRBJ1-4	TRBV5-4	ASSTDHTPDGKLF
few	TRBJ1-1	TRBV5-1	ASSFQLLNTEAF
NA	TRBJ2-2	TRBV7-2	ASSQQFGGPGELF
NA	TRBJ2-1	TRBV12-3/TRBV12-4	ASTPRLAGANEQF
many	TRBJ1-5	TRBV6-5	ASSRQGPQSNQPQH
few	TRBJ2-7	TRBV5-1	ASKITTGHPYEQY
NA	TRBJ1-2	TRBV12-3/TRBV12-4	ASSLQGTDGYT
few	TRBJ1-2	TRBV29-1	SVRTGDNYGYT
few	TRBJ1-1	TRBV5-1	ASSLHRQGTEAF
few	TRBJ2-3	TRBV7-7	ASSLVLAGDADTQY
NA	TRBJ2-7	TRBV5-8	ASSSGTPKTYEQY
few	TRBJ1-5	TRBV10-3	AISPSADQPQH
NA	TRBJ1-5	TRBV6-5	ASQEGTYSNQPQH
many	TRBJ1-1	TRBV9	ASSPDRTYGEAF
NA	TRBJ2-1	TRBV29-1	SVDDYTQGEQF
many	TRBJ1-1	TRBV12-3/TRBV12-4	ASGRDLNTEAF
few	TRBJ2-4	TRBV5-1	ASSLGWVNSISAKNIQY
NA	TRBJ1-1	TRBV27	ASTQHAGLGTEAF
few	TRBJ1-1	TRBV9	ASSVGLRGLEGAF
NA	TRBJ1-2	TRBV5-3	ARSLVRTPVDYGYT
NA	TRBJ2-5	TRBV5-1	ASSLETPQKTQY
many	TRBJ2-1	TRBV5-1	ASSRNRGPGNEQF
NA	TRBJ2-3	TRBV12-3/TRBV12-4	ASSLAAGSPQY
many	TRBJ2-2	TRBV6-1	ASSLGGAGELF
many	TRBJ1-5	TRBV5-1	ASSLGNGWEPQH
NA	TRBJ2-1	TRBV20-1	SARDQAGEDYNEQF
NA	TRBJ2-1	TRBV7-9	ASSLGLAGGDEQF
NA	TRBJ2-1	TRBV11-3	ASSSRLNEQF